This TCR beta chain stems from a study of graft-versus-host responses after intestinal transplantation. Study overall: The whole recipient group had anti-thymocyte globulin induction followed by tacrolimus and steroids for around 3 years.

Comments on this clone: Its antigen remains unidentified.

CDR3 length: 14 residues. Germline V gene data show CDR1 as WSHSY and CDR2 as SAAADI. With 9 bases clipped from V and 0 bases from J, the junction kept 7 bases outside the gene matches. The table came from immunoSEQ multiplex PCR; TCRdb's copy has only in-frame clones and leaves some out. Altogether 70,000 to 95,000 clones are present, roughly 90% being singletons, with the ten largest covering 0.11%. The gene calls are TRBV10-2 and TRBJ1-1; the match to TRBD1 covers 7 bases. The sequence derives from a human donor who received an intestinal transplant. The sequences come from unstimulated CD4+ T cells sorted from spleen or lymph node cells, collected before intestinal transplant. The CDR3 bases are TGCGCCAGTAGACAGGGATCGATGAACACTGAAGCTTTCTTT. It codes for CASRQGSMNTEAFF.